These 32 T cell receptor beta chains came from one sample sequenced in a study of metastatic and nonmetastatic thyroid tumors. Using MiXCR, TCRdb reanalyzed the PCR reads. Of around 25,000 clones detected, just under 15% appear once; the ten largest clones hold 2.5% to 3.5%. Thyroid surgery was performed in patients who had received no treatment beforehand. The sequenced sample was blood. The receptors derive from a female donor with papillary thyroid cancer or a benign thyroid nodule (not recorded which). Some clones in this sample may be carry-over from other donors' samples.

A word on this clone: Germline and junction disagree at one end, which may indicate a read error. This chain links TRBV9 with TRBJ2-7; D may be TRBD1 (5 bases). Germline V CDR1 and CDR2: SGDLS, YYNGEE. The CDR3 runs to 14 residues. The CDR3 loop reads CASSYAAGADDQYF. The CDR3 bases are TGTGCCAGCAGCTACGCCGCTGGGGCTGACGATCAGTACTTC.

This clone was detected ten times or more. The chain links TRBV24-1 to TRBJ2-5, with 7 bases matching TRBD1. Germline CDR1 reads KGHDR; CDR2 reads SFDVKD. J lost 0 bases, V lost 4 bases, and 4 bases had no gene match. The CDR3 consists of 15 residues. The CDR3 here is CATSDPGQNQETQYF. The CDR3 nucleotides read TGTGCCACCAGTGACCCGGGACAGAACCAAGAGACCCAGTACTTC.

In this sample, this clone turned up many times. This sequence joins TRBV5-1 and TRBJ2-5, with 8 bases that match TRBD2. V dropped 4 bases and J dropped 1; count of bases not matched to a gene: 18. Germline CDR1 reads SGHRS; CDR2 reads YFSETQ. The CDR3 contains 19 residues. In DNA, the CDR3 is TGCGCCAGCAGCCGTCCGCGGAGCGGGAGCCTCAAACCCCAAGAGACCCAGTACTTC. It specifies CASSRPRSGSLKPQETQYF.

As regards this clone: Compared with germline, one end of the junction differs, possibly owing to a read error. Other DNA sequences from this sample encode an identical CDR3 as well. The chain couples TRBV24-1 to TRBJ2-1; the D is unclear. The CDR3 loop spans 11 amino acids. Germline V gene sequence: CDR1 KGHDR, CDR2 SFDVKD. This CDR3 is CATSDLSEQFF. The CDR3, as DNA: TGTGCCACCAGTGATTTAAGCGAACAGTTCTTT.

This clone was found many times. The J gene is TRBJ2-7, the V gene TRBV25-1; D remains ambiguous. The CDR3 covers 13 residues. Trimming cost V 3 bases and J 2 bases, with 8 bases left between them. Germline loops: CDR1 MGHDK, CDR2 SYGVNS. CDR3 residues: CASSDLSTYEQYF. CDR3 bases: TGTGCCAGCAGTGATCTAAGTACCTACGAGCAGTACTTC.

Ten or more counts support this clone. This sequence joins TRBV6-2 or TRBV6-3 and TRBJ1-5, with no clear D. Trimming removed 0 bases at V and 4 bases at J, with 4 bases between. CDR3 length: 13 amino acids. The germline CDR1 and CDR2 sequences are MNHEY and SVGEGT. CDR3 protein: CASSYSANQPQHF. Written as DNA, the CDR3 is TGTGCCAGCAGTTACTCGGCAAATCAGCCCCAGCATTTT.

This clone was counted many times. Since a much larger clone is just one base distant, this may be a read error. The CDR3 sequence is CASGFSTGRDYTF. In DNA form, the CDR3 reads TGTGCCAGCGGTTTCTCTACGGGGAGGGACTACACCTTC. This chain links TRBV28 with TRBJ1-2; D not resolved. The CDR3 is 13 amino acids. Germline V gives CDR1 MDHEN, CDR2 SYDVKM.

The genes are TRBV30 and TRBJ1-3; the D is unclear. Deletions cut 4 bases from V and 2 bases from J, with 6 bases between. The germline V gene encodes CDR1 GTSNPN and CDR2 SVGIG (reference sequence). The CDR3 spans 12 residues. CDR3: CAWKLAGNTIYF. The CDR3 nucleotides are TGTGCCTGGAAATTGGCTGGAAACACCATATATTTT.

This chain joins TRBV11-2 and TRBJ2-7; possibly TRBD2 for D (5 bases). V lost 1 base and J lost 4, with 11 bases in between. The CDR3 contains 14 residues. The germline gives CDR1 SGHAT, CDR2 FQNNGV. In nucleotides, the CDR3 is TGTGCCAGCAGCTTAGTTGTGGGAGAGTACGAGCAGTACTTC. As protein: CASSLVVGEYEQYF.

This clone was observed many times. Given a much more abundant clone one base away, this may be a read error. The sample carries other DNA sequences with the same CDR3. The chain employs TRBV27 and TRBJ1-2, with D possibly being TRBD1 (6 bases). CDR1 and CDR2 from the germline V gene are MNHEY and SMNVEV (reference sequence). CDR3 length: 13 residues. V dropped 5 bases and J dropped 8 bases, with 15 bases sitting between them. CDR3 DNA sequence: TGTGCCAGCAGTGCGATACAGGGAGACGGCTACACCTTC. Its protein is CASSAIQGDGYTF.

The chain employs TRBV5-1 and TRBJ1-4; D is unclear. This CDR3 has 18 amino acids. CDR1 is SGHRS, CDR2 YFSETQ, per germline. Between the trimmed V and J ends, which lost 0 bases and 3 bases, there was a span of 18 bases. For the CDR3, the DNA is TGCGCCAGCAGCTTGGCCCTAGGGTCCTCCGGGGCTAATGAAAAACTGTTTTTT. It specifies CASSLALGSSGANEKLFF.

This clone was counted many times. The chain links TRBV2 to TRBJ2-1; 9 bases are a match to TRBD2. The CDR3 contains 12 residues. Germline V gene data show CDR1 as SNHLY and CDR2 as FYNNEI. V was clipped by 6 bases and J by 7 bases; unmatched bases: 1. The CDR3, as DNA: TGTGCCAGCAGGGGACTAGCTAATGAGCAGTTCTTC. Its protein product is CASRGLANEQFF.

This clone was observed many times. Different DNA sequences within this sample yield the same CDR3. This chain connects TRBV6-1 to TRBJ1-3; a weak D match, TRBD1 (5 bases). CDR3 length: 13 residues. The V gene's germline CDR1 is MNHNS and CDR2 SASEGT. The ends were cut back, 8 bases at V and 1 base at J, with 9 bases in the middle. The chain's CDR3 is CASGGGSGNTIYF. CDR3 DNA sequence: TGTGCCAGCGGGGGGGGGTCTGGAAACACCATATATTTT.

This clone was recorded many times. The genes are TRBV18 and TRBJ2-3; TRBD2 might be the D (6 bases). CDR3 length equals 15 residues. Per the germline V gene, CDR1 is KGHSH and CDR2 is LQKENI. V was trimmed by 4 bases and J by 0 bases, leaving 11 bases between them. This chain's CDR3 is CASSLSGPSTDTQYF. CDR3 nucleotides: TGTGCCAGCTCACTTAGCGGACCTAGCACAGATACGCAGTATTTT.

At least ten counts were recorded for this clone. The chain recombines TRBV7-3 with TRBJ2-1; TRBD2 aligns across 7 bases. Germline trimming cut 2 bases from V and 0 bases from J; bases unmatched to any gene: 4. The CDR3 covers 16 residues. CDR1 and CDR2 (germline): SGHTA, FQGTGA. CDR3 loop: CASSLQGGSSYNEQFF. The CDR3 DNA sequence: TGTGCCAGCAGCTTACAGGGCGGGAGCTCCTACAATGAGCAGTTCTTC.

The chain recombines TRBV9 with TRBJ2-1, with 9 bases matching TRBD2. Trimming took 0 bases from V and 4 from J; bases not matched to a gene: 11. Germline-derived CDR1 and CDR2 are SGDLS and YYNGEE. This CDR3 comprises 18 residues. The CDR3 loop reads CASSVAATVAGVYNEQFF. The CDR3, as DNA: TGTGCCAGCAGCGTAGCAGCAACCGTAGCGGGAGTGTACAATGAGCAGTTCTTC.

Details on this clone: A read error may produce the germline difference seen at one junction end. The rearrangement joins TRBV7-6 to TRBJ2-1; D call uncertain. CDR1 and CDR2 (germline): SGHVS, FNYEAQ. The CDR3 extends over 12 amino acids. CDR3 DNA: TGTTCCAGCACCAACGACGATAATGAGCAGTTCTTC. Translation gives CSSTNDDNEQFF.

This clone appeared many times. The rearrangement joins TRBV27 to TRBJ1-5; D gene uncertain. Germline values: CDR1 MNHEY, CDR2 SMNVEV (reference sequence). Trimming stripped 0 bases from V and 0 bases from J, with 6 bases between. The CDR3 loop spans 15 amino acids. The CDR3 region has the DNA TGTGCCAGCAGTTTATCCGGATATAGCAATCAGCCCCAGCATTTT. Translated: CASSLSGYSNQPQHF.

This clone was recorded at least ten times. The chain is built from TRBV6-5 and TRBJ1-2; no firm D call. V gave up 2 bases and J gave up 8 bases, with 12 bases separating them. The CDR3 runs 13 residues. Germline lookup yields CDR1 MNHEY and CDR2 SVGAGI. CDR3 region: CASSYKGMSGYTF. The CDR3 coding sequence is TGTGCCAGCAGTTACAAGGGTATGAGCGGCTACACCTTC.

The table lists this clone with a few counts. The chain employs TRBV10-3 and TRBJ2-7; D perhaps matches TRBD2 (5 bases). Germline lookup yields CDR1 ENHRY and CDR2 SYGVKD. The V and J ends lost 7 bases and 9 bases respectively, with 22 bases between them. The CDR3 length is 14 residues. The CDR3 DNA sequence: TGTGCCATCATCGACGGTGCTAGCTTCGACGGGCAGTACTTC. Amino acids: CAIIDGASFDGQYF.

This clone was picked up many times. A much bigger clone sits one base away, suggesting this may be a read error. The same CDR3 can be traced to other DNA sequences in this sample. This sequence joins TRBV27 and TRBJ2-1, with D perhaps matching TRBD1 (5 bases). Germline V gives CDR1 MNHEY, CDR2 SMNVEV (reference sequence). The CDR3 length is 11 residues. The CDR3 loop reads CASSGQGREFF. CDR3 nucleotides: TGCGCCAGCAGTGGGCAGGGCCGCGAGTTCTTC.

The sample holds many counts of this clone. The V and J genes are TRBV9 and TRBJ2-7, with D possibly being TRBD1 or TRBD2 (5 bases each). Deletions cut 0 bases from V and 2 bases from J, with 12 bases between. CDR1 is SGDLS and CDR2 is YYNGEE in the germline V gene. The CDR3 contains 15 residues. The DNA of the CDR3 is TGTGCCAGCAGCGTAGGCGACGTGGGGGCCTACGAGCAGTACTTC. Translation gives CASSVGDVGAYEQYF. Full variable domain (rest looked up from reference TRBV9 and TRBJ2-7): DSGVTQTPKHLITATGQRVTLRCSPRSGDLSVYWYQQSLDQGLQFLIQYYNGEERAKGNILERFSAQQFPDLHSELNLSSLELGDSALYFCASSVGDVGAYEQYFGPGTRLTVT.

This clone was counted ten times or more. This sequence joins TRBV14 and TRBJ2-1; tentative D call: TRBD2 (6 bases). Between the trimmed V and J ends, which lost 1 base and 0 bases, there was a span of 10 bases. The CDR3 has 16 residues. Germline CDR1 is SGHDN and CDR2 is FVKESK. CDR3 in amino acids: CASSQAFGSSYNEQFF. The CDR3 DNA follows: TGTGCCAGCAGCCAAGCTTTCGGGAGCTCCTACAATGAGCAGTTCTTC.

As concerns this clone: The junction does not match germline at one end; this may be a read error. The rearrangement uses TRBV7-9 and TRBJ1-2; 8 bases line up with TRBD1. The CDR3 loop spans 14 amino acids. Germline CDR1 is SEHNR and CDR2 is FQNEAQ (reference sequence). CDR3 sequence: CASILTGAWYGYTF. In nucleotides, the CDR3 is TGTGCCAGCATCCTGACAGGGGCGTGGTATGGCTACACCTTT.

The table lists this clone with many counts. This chain joins TRBV27 and TRBJ2-1; TRBD2 matches at 8 bases. Germline V gene lookup returns CDR1 MNHEY and CDR2 SMNVEV (reference sequence). The CDR3 is 15 amino acids. Losses at the gene ends were 5 bases for V and 5 bases for J; bases not matched to a gene: 8. As DNA, the CDR3 is TGTGCCAGCAGTCCCAGCGGGAGTAAGAACAATGAGCAGTTCTTC. It is translated as CASSPSGSKNNEQFF.

This clone is medium-sized within its sample. The sample holds other DNA sequences that translate to the same CDR3. This rearrangement joins TRBV4-3 to TRBJ1-2; no firm D call. V gave up 1 base and J gave up 4 bases, with 7 bases separating them. CDR1 is LGHNA, CDR2 YSLEER, per germline. The CDR3 spans 13 residues. For the CDR3, the DNA is TGCGCCAGCAGCCAAGGCAGCTCCTATGGCTACACCTTC. Its translation is CASSQGSSYGYTF.

Ten or more counts support this clone. The V call is TRBV6-5, the J call TRBJ1-3; D unresolved. In germline, CDR1 is MNHEY, CDR2 SVGAGI. Deletions cut 2 bases from V and 0 bases from J, with 8 bases between. The CDR3 has 15 amino acids. CDR3 in amino acids: CASSYRRSSGNTIYF. The CDR3 nucleotides read TGTGCCAGCAGTTACCGCCGAAGCTCTGGAAACACCATATATTTT.

This clone was detected ten times or more. This chain links TRBV7-2 with TRBJ2-6; possibly TRBD1 for D (7 bases). This CDR3 is 18 amino acids long. CDR1 is SGHTA and CDR2 is FQGNSA in the germline V gene. Trimming shortened V by 5 bases and J by 0 bases, and 17 bases separated the two germline ends. The CDR3 DNA sequence: TGTGCCAGCAGCCGAGGCGGGACAGCCTCCTCTGGGGCCAACGTCCTGACTTTC. The encoded protein is CASSRGGTASSGANVLTF.

This clone was detected many times. The chain employs TRBV5-1 and TRBJ2-1; D gene unclear. With 4 bases removed from V and 9 bases from J, the gap between germline ends came to 14 bases. Germline CDR1 is SGHRS and CDR2 is YFSETQ. The CDR3 spans 13 residues. CDR3 sequence: CASSLRGVFEQFF. The CDR3 region has the DNA TGCGCCAGCAGCCTCAGAGGAGTTTTTGAGCAGTTCTTC.

This chain links TRBV11-1 with TRBJ1-6; D is unclear. This CDR3 contains 16 residues. With 5 bases removed from V and 0 bases from J, the gap between germline ends came to 11 bases. CDR1 and CDR2 from the germline V gene are SGHAT and FQDESV (reference sequence). CDR3 residues: CASSHGPSSYNSPLHF. DNA of the CDR3: TGTGCCAGCAGCCACGGGCCTAGCTCCTATAATTCACCCCTCCACTTT. The full variable domain, its missing parts supplied by reference TRBV11-1 and TRBJ1-6, is EAEVAQSPRYKITEKSQAVAFWCDPISGHATLYWYRQILGQGPELLVQFQDESVVDDSQLPKDRFSAERLKGVDSTLKIQPAELGDSAMYLCASSHGPSSYNSPLHFGNGTRLTVT.

Relative to its sample, this clone is medium-sized. The J gene is TRBJ2-5, the V gene TRBV19; TRBD2 aligns across 8 bases. J was trimmed by 5 bases and V by 1 base; bases with no gene match: 3. Per the germline V gene, CDR1 is LNHDA and CDR2 is SQIVND (reference sequence). The CDR3 sequence is 14 residues long. CDR3 sequence: CASSIAGGPETQYF. The DNA for the CDR3 is TGTGCCAGTAGTATAGCGGGAGGGCCGGAGACCCAGTACTTC.

This clone was recorded at least ten times. Mismatch with germline at one junction end may stem from a read error. The V call is TRBV7-9, the J call TRBJ2-2; 8 positions agree with TRBD2. The length of the CDR3 is 14 residues. Per germline, CDR1 SEHNR and CDR2 FQNEAQ (reference sequence). CDR3 in DNA: TGTGCCAGCAGCGTAGCGGGAAGTCCCGGGGAGCTGTTTTTT. Translation gives CASSVAGSPGELFF.